The 3 T cell receptor beta chains presented below share a single source sample, sequenced in a study of vaccination and CD4 T cells after COVID-19. With the Oncomine TCR Beta short-read assay, DNA from cultured CD4+ T cells was sequenced. Each CDR3 protein gets one entry after TCRdb re-called the PCR reads with MiXCR. This table holds about 2,100 distinct CDR3 sequences, around 26% found once. Their antigens are not known. Treatment noted: roughly ten-day PBMC culture with coronavirus spike peptide pools or control peptides (ViraFEST assay). This specimen was CD4+ T cells from blood, cultured in vitro, taken after SARS-CoV-2 vaccination. Source of these receptors: a human donor who had recovered from COVID-19.

Only a few counts were recorded for this clonotype. V usage is TRBV7-3 and J usage is TRBJ1-1; no definite D call. Trimming took off 3 bases at V and 3 bases at J, with 11 bases between the two ends. The CDR3 loop spans 14 amino acids. Germline CDR1 reads SGHTA; CDR2 reads FQGTGA. CDR3 bases: TGTGCCAGCAGCTTTCAGACTGGGGACACTGAAGCTTTCTTT. Translation gives CASSFQTGDTEAFF.

In its sample, this clonotype ranks as medium-sized. The chain carries TRBV6-1 and TRBJ2-7, with 7 bases that match TRBD2. Germline CDR1 and CDR2: MNHNS and SASEGT. Trimming cost V 8 bases and J 2 bases; bases outside gene matches: 9. The CDR3 sequence is 14 residues long. CDR3 DNA sequence: TGTGCCAGCTCAATCGGACTAGGGGCCTACGAGCAGTACTTC. As protein: CASSIGLGAYEQYF.

This clonotype is labeled medium-sized (0.01 to 0.1%). The chain carries TRBV7-9 and TRBJ2-7; D ambiguous. The CDR3 loop spans 15 amino acids. The V end was cut by 0 bases, the J end by 2 bases, with 11 bases between. CDR1 is SEHNR and CDR2 is FQNEAQ in the germline V gene (reference sequence). CDR3: CASSLAVGYPYEQYF. CDR3 in DNA: TGTGCCAGCAGCTTAGCGGTCGGCTACCCCTACGAGCAGTACTTC.